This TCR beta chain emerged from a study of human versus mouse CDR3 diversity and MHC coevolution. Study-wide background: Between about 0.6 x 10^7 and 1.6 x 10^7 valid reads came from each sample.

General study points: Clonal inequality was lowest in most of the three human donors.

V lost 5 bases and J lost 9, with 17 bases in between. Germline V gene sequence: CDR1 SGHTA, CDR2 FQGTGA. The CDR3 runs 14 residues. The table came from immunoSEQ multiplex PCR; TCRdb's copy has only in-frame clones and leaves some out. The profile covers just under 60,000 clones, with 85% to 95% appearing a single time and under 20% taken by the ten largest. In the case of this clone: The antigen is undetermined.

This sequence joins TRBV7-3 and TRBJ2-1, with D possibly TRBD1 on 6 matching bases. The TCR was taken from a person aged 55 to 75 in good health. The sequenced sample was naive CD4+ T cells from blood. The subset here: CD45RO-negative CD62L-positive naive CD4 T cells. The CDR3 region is CASSPGAGDGEQFF. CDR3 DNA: TGTGCCAGCAGCCCAGGGGCAGGGGACGGTGAGCAGTTCTTC.